One and the same sample provided the 19 T cell receptor beta chains below, sequenced in a study of cytomegalovirus exposure and HLA in healthy donors. Vbeta (60) and Jbeta (13) primers were used in the PCR. The method was immunoSEQ multiplex PCR; TCRdb's version includes in-frame clones alone and lacks a portion of them. The data show 160,000 or so clones, 80% seen once. The sequenced material came from PBMCs. The receptors stem from a man aged 25 to 40 in good health and CMV-seronegative.

V is TRBV27 and J is TRBJ1-1; 8 nucleotides agree with TRBD1. Germline V gene lookup returns CDR1 MNHEY and CDR2 SMNVEV (reference sequence). Trimming removed 4 bases from V and 0 bases from J; junction bases left unmatched: 4. The CDR3 sequence is 15 residues long. CDR3 in DNA: TGTGCCAGCAGTTGGTCAGGGGGCATGAACACTGAAGCTTTCTTT. Translation gives CASSWSGGMNTEAFF.

The chain carries TRBV6-9 and TRBJ1-6; no clear D gene. Trimming left V 6 bases short and J 0 bases short, with 15 bases between. Germline CDR1 is MNHGY and CDR2 is SVAAGI. The CDR3 sequence is 17 residues long. The CDR3 loop reads CASRQRPVFSYNSPLHF. The CDR3 DNA sequence: TGTGCCAGCAGGCAGCGCCCTGTTTTCTCCTATAATTCACCCCTCCACTTT.

The chain links TRBV7-6 to TRBJ2-5, with D perhaps matching TRBD1 (5 bases). There are 15 residues in the CDR3. Germline values: CDR1 SGHVS, CDR2 FNYEAQ. The V and J ends lost 1 base and 2 bases respectively, with 11 bases between them. The CDR3 sequence: CASSLGTQFQETQYF. The CDR3 bases are TGTGCCAGCAGCTTAGGGACACAATTTCAAGAGACCCAGTACTTC.

The sample holds a few counts of this clone. The V and J genes are TRBV10-3 and TRBJ2-7; tentatively, D is TRBD1 (6 bases). CDR1 is ENHRY, CDR2 SYGVKD, per germline. Trimming pared 2 bases from V and 5 bases from J, leaving 13 bases between. The CDR3 runs to 14 residues. The CDR3 reads CAISEGSAGDEQYF. As DNA, the CDR3 is TGTGCCATCAGTGAGGGTTCGGCAGGGGACGAGCAGTACTTC.

The genes are TRBV6-1 and TRBJ1-5; possibly TRBD1 for D (5 bases). The V end lost 5 bases, the J end lost 4 bases, and 15 bases lay between the germline ends. Germline V CDR1 and CDR2: MNHNS, SASEGT. CDR3 length: 15 residues. The DNA of the CDR3 is TGTGCCAGCAGTTTGTTGGGGCAGCAAAATCAGCCCCAGCATTTT. It translates to CASSLLGQQNQPQHF.

A word on this clone: One end of the junction does not line up with germline, which may come from a read error. This rearrangement joins TRBV7-9 to TRBJ2-5; possible D gene TRBD2, 7 bases. The CDR3 runs to 16 residues. Germline loops: CDR1 SEHNR, CDR2 FQNEAQ (reference sequence). The DNA of the CDR3 is TGTTCCAGCAGTGATCCGGGCGGGGGCGGACAAGAGACCCAGTACTTC. This translates into CSSSDPGGGGQETQYF.

The chain links TRBV30 to TRBJ2-4; TRBD1 aligns across 7 bases. The CDR3 sequence is 16 residues long. J gave up 0 bases and V 3 bases, and 8 bases lay outside the gene matches. Germline V CDR1 and CDR2: GTSNPN, SVGIG (reference sequence). The CDR3 loop is CAWRQQGLTAKNIQYF. DNA for the CDR3: TGTGCCTGGAGGCAACAGGGGCTTACAGCCAAAAACATTCAGTACTTC.

CDR3 region: CASRKAATGELFF. In DNA, the CDR3 is TGTGCCAGCCGTAAAGCGGCCACCGGGGAGCTGTTTTTT. V is TRBV7-9 and J is TRBJ2-2; a possible D gene is TRBD2 (5 bases). The germline V gene encodes CDR1 SEHNR and CDR2 FQNEAQ (reference sequence). V was pared by 8 bases and J by 4 bases, with 11 bases between. The length of the CDR3 is 13 residues.

This clone was counted at least ten times. The rearrangement joins TRBV6-5 to TRBJ2-5, with D maybe TRBD1 (6 bases). V was pared by 2 bases and J by 3 bases, with 13 bases between. The length of the CDR3 is 15 residues. The germline CDR1 and CDR2 sequences are MNHEY and SVGAGI. The CDR3 DNA sequence: TGTGCCAGCAGTTACAGGGGATCAGGGGAAGAGACCCAGTACTTC. This gives the protein CASSYRGSGEETQYF.

This chain uses TRBV5-1 with TRBJ2-3; 11 nucleotides align to TRBD2. The germline V gene has CDR1 SGHRS and CDR2 YFSETQ. The V segment lost 0 bases and the J segment 5 bases; nucleotides outside the gene matches: 2. CDR3 length: 15 residues. In DNA, the CDR3 is TGCGCCAGCAGCTTGGCCGGGACTAGCGGAGATACGCAGTATTTT. Encoded protein: CASSLAGTSGDTQYF.

This sequence joins TRBV6-6 and TRBJ2-3; the D gene is possibly TRBD1 (5 bases). This CDR3 is built from 12 residues. Germline V gene data show CDR1 as MNHNY and CDR2 as SVGAGI (reference sequence). Trimming pared 6 bases from V and 5 bases from J, leaving 9 bases between. In DNA form, the CDR3 reads TGTGCCAGCAGCCAAGGGGTAGATACGCAGTATTTT. Its translation is CASSQGVDTQYF.

This clone has more than one count but fewer than ten. The genes are TRBV25-1 and TRBJ1-1; no clear D gene. Germline loops: CDR1 MGHDK, CDR2 SYGVNS. This CDR3 comprises 13 residues. V lost 9 bases and J 1 base, leaving 12 bases between the germline ends. CDR3 sequence (DNA): TGTGCCAGTCAATCCACAACGAACACTGAAGCTTTCTTT. Amino acids: CASQSTTNTEAFF.

This chain uses TRBV27 with TRBJ2-7; 9 nucleotides match TRBD1. Germline CDR1 MNHEY, CDR2 SMNVEV (reference sequence). The CDR3 is 18 residues long. J was trimmed by 2 bases and V by 8 bases; bases with no gene match: 19. In DNA form, the CDR3 reads TGTGCCAGCTCCTTGGGACAGGGCCTTCCATGGGGGGCCTACGAGCAGTACTTC. Translating it yields CASSLGQGLPWGAYEQYF.

The V call is TRBV5-4, the J call TRBJ1-4; D is unresolved. Germline lookup yields CDR1 SGHNT and CDR2 YYREEE (reference sequence). V was shortened by 1 base and J by 2 bases, with 6 bases between the two germline ends. This CDR3 has 14 amino acids. This CDR3 reads CASSLYGTNEKLFF. CDR3 coding DNA: TGTGCCAGCAGCTTGTACGGGACTAATGAAAAACTGTTTTTT.

This chain connects TRBV6-5 to TRBJ1-2; TRBD1 is a possible D gene (6 bases). V lost 6 bases and J 4 bases, leaving 15 bases between the germline ends. Germline assignment: CDR1 MNHEY and CDR2 SVGAGI. The CDR3 has 14 amino acids. The CDR3 DNA reads as TGTGCCAGCAGCCAACTGACAGGAGCCTATGGCTACACCTTC. This translates into CASSQLTGAYGYTF.

The chain couples TRBV28 to TRBJ1-3; D perhaps matches TRBD1 (6 bases). The V gene lost 2 bases and the J gene lost 9 bases, with 20 bases spanning the gap. Germline CDR1 reads MDHEN; CDR2 reads SYDVKM. The CDR3 has 16 amino acids. The CDR3 DNA is TGTGCCAGCAGTTTAACGAACACAGGGATAAAGGGCACCATATATTTT. It translates to CASSLTNTGIKGTIYF. Looking up the rest from reference TRBV28 and TRBJ1-3 gives the full variable domain: DVKVTQSSRYLVKRTGEKVFLECVQDMDHENMFWYRQDPGLGLRLIYFSYDVKMKEKGDIPEGYSVSREKKERFSLILESASTNQTSMYLCASSLTNTGIKGTIYFGEGSWLTVV.

The CDR3 is CATRGRPEAFF. DNA for the CDR3: TGTGCCACAAGGGGTAGGCCTGAAGCTTTCTTT. This chain connects TRBV28 to TRBJ1-1; D may be TRBD1 (5 bases). Germline V gene data show CDR1 as MDHEN and CDR2 as SYDVKM. V gave up 10 bases and J gave up 6 bases, with 12 bases separating them. The CDR3 runs to 11 residues.

The genes are TRBV2 and TRBJ1-1, with D possibly TRBD1 on 5 matching bases. Trimming pared 3 bases from V and 6 bases from J, leaving 11 bases between. The CDR3 has 13 amino acids. Looked up from germline, CDR1 is SNHLY and CDR2 is FYNNEI. In DNA, the CDR3 is TGTGCCAGCAGTGAGGTCAGGGAGGCTGAAGCTTTCTTT. Its translation is CASSEVREAEAFF.

The V gene is TRBV28, the J gene TRBJ1-1; D ambiguous. Between the trimmed V and J ends, which lost 1 base and 4 bases, there was a span of 7 bases. The CDR3 has 13 residues. The V gene's germline CDR1 is MDHEN and CDR2 SYDVKM. The CDR3 DNA follows: TGTGCCAGCAGTTTATACACCAGCACTGAAGCTTTCTTT. The encoded protein is CASSLYTSTEAFF.